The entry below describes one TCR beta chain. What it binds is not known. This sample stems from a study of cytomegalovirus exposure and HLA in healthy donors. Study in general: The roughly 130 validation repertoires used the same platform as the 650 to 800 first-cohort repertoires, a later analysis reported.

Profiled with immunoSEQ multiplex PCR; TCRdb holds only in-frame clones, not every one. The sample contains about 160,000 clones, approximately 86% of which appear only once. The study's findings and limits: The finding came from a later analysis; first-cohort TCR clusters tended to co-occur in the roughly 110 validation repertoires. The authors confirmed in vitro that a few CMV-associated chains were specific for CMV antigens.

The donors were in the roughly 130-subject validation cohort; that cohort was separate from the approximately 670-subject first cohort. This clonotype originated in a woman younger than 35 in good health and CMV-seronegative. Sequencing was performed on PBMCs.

The CDR3 sequence: CASSLEVQGAGEQYF. CDR3 DNA: TGCGCCAGCAGCTTGGAGGTACAGGGGGCGGGCGAGCAGTACTTC. This rearrangement joins TRBV5-1 to TRBJ2-7, with 9 bases identical to TRBD1. V was pared by 0 bases and J by 6 bases, with 7 bases of the junction left unmatched. Germline V lookup: CDR1 SGHRS, CDR2 YFSETQ. CDR3 length: 15 residues. Drawing the rest from reference TRBV5-1 and TRBJ2-7, the complete variable domain is KAGVTQTPRYLIKTRGQQVTLSCSPISGHRSVSWYQQTPGQGLQFLFEYFSETQRNKGNFPGRFSGRQFSNSRSEMNVSTLELGDSALYLCASSLEVQGAGEQYFGPGTRLTVT.